These 20 T cell receptor beta chains were sequenced from one sample in a study of patients and donors after allogeneic stem cell transplantation. TCRdb re-called the RT-PCR reads through MiXCR, storing one row per CDR3 protein. Among about a million distinct CDR3 sequences listed, more than 15% were seen once. The material sequenced was blood, either unsorted or a sorted T cell fraction (not recorded which). The origin of the receptors is a human donor who was either an allogeneic HSCT recipient or a stem cell or donor lymphocyte infusion donor (not recorded which). It is not recorded whose cells these are; they may come from a transplant donor.

The V gene is TRBV2, the J gene TRBJ2-1; 9 bases map to TRBD2. With 10 bases clipped from V and 7 bases from J, the junction kept 14 bases outside the gene matches. The CDR3 runs to 15 residues. In germline, CDR1 is SNHLY, CDR2 FYNNEI. CDR3 protein: CATRYWREGLNEQFF. The DNA of the CDR3 is TGTGCCACCCGGTACTGGCGGGAGGGTTTGAATGAGCAGTTCTTC.

This clonotype was observed a handful of times. This sequence joins TRBV9 and TRBJ2-1; 13 bases are shared with TRBD2. The germline V gene encodes CDR1 SGDLS and CDR2 YYNGEE. Trimming at V came to 0 bases and at J to 13 bases, leaving 7 bases not matched to a gene. The CDR3 is 15 residues long. CDR3: CASSVGLGLAGDQFF. The DNA of the CDR3 is TGTGCCAGCAGCGTAGGGTTAGGACTAGCGGGGGATCAGTTCTTC.

In this sample, this clonotype turned up a few times. This chain connects TRBV4-1 to TRBJ2-6, with 8 bases fitting TRBD2. Germline CDR1 MGHRA, CDR2 YSYEKL. Trimming removed 1 base from V and 0 bases from J; junction bases left unmatched: 5. This CDR3 is built from 18 residues. The CDR3 DNA reads TGCGCCAGCAGCCAAGTGACTAGCGCAAGCTCTGGGGCCAACGTCCTGACTTTC. The encoded protein is CASSQVTSASSGANVLTF.

This chain links TRBV7-2 with TRBJ2-7, with D perhaps TRBD1 (7 bases). The CDR3 loop spans 13 amino acids. Germline CDR1 is SGHTA and CDR2 is FQGNSA. The V end was cut by 2 bases, the J end by 6 bases, with 11 bases between. CDR3: CASSLRRGREQYF. CDR3 in DNA: TGTGCCAGCAGCTTAAGGAGGGGGCGCGAGCAGTACTTC.

A few counts support this clonotype. The chain joins TRBV16 to TRBJ1-5; unclear D gene. Per the germline V gene, CDR1 is KGHSY and CDR2 is FQNENV. V shed 4 bases and J shed 6 bases, with 16 bases lying between them. CDR3 length: 15 residues. CDR3 nucleotide sequence: TGTGCCAGCAGCCTCCGGATGGGTCGAATTCAGCCCCAGCATTTT. Protein sequence: CASSLRMGRIQPQHF.

The gene calls are TRBV6-5 and TRBJ1-3; 7 bases line up with TRBD1. The CDR3 covers 16 residues. J was trimmed by 7 bases and V by 0 bases; bases with no gene match: 9. In germline, CDR1 is MNHEY, CDR2 SVGAGI. This CDR3 is CASSYSGQGERNTIYF. CDR3 coding DNA: TGTGCCAGCAGTTACTCGGGGCAGGGGGAGAGGAACACCATATATTTT.

V usage is TRBV2 and J usage is TRBJ2-1; 8 bases are shared with TRBD2. In germline, CDR1 is SNHLY, CDR2 FYNNEI. V shed 11 bases and J 5 bases; nucleotides not matched to a gene: 11. CDR3 length: 14 amino acids. CDR3 coding DNA: TGTGCCGGCAATTTCGGACTAGCCGACAATGAGCAGTTCTTC. The encoded protein is CAGNFGLADNEQFF.

The chain joins TRBV12-3 or TRBV12-4 to TRBJ1-2, with TRBD1 as a possible D gene (5 bases). V lost 8 bases and J 4 bases, leaving 14 bases between the germline ends. This CDR3 is built from 13 residues. The CDR3 protein is CASGAGTSYGYTF. The CDR3, as DNA: TGTGCCAGCGGAGCAGGGACGTCCTATGGCTACACCTTC.

V and J are TRBV7-9 and TRBJ2-7; 9 bases match TRBD1. CDR3 length equals 15 residues. V dropped 3 bases and J dropped 5; count of bases not matched to a gene: 8. Germline loops: CDR1 SEHNR, CDR2 FQNEAQ (reference sequence). The CDR3 protein is CASSFSGQGLHEQYF. CDR3 in DNA: TGTGCCAGCAGCTTCTCGGGACAGGGACTTCACGAGCAGTACTTC.

This clonotype was picked up a small number of times. The rearrangement joins TRBV4-3 to TRBJ2-2; 8 positions match TRBD1. Germline loops: CDR1 LGHNA, CDR2 YSLEER. The CDR3 covers 16 residues. Germline trimming cut 4 bases from V and 3 bases from J; bases unmatched to any gene: 7. CDR3: CASSPRDRTYTGELFF. The CDR3 DNA sequence: TGCGCCAGCAGCCCGAGGGACAGGACTTACACCGGGGAGCTGTTTTTT.

V is TRBV5-1 and J is TRBJ1-1; 7 bases are a match to TRBD1. Unmatched junction bases numbered 3, after V lost 0 bases and J lost 7 bases. Germline loops: CDR1 SGHRS, CDR2 YFSETQ. The CDR3 is 13 residues long. The CDR3: CASSLEGAGEAFF. The DNA of the CDR3 is TGCGCCAGCAGCTTGGAGGGGGCAGGTGAAGCTTTCTTT.

The chain links TRBV20-1 to TRBJ2-1, with TRBD1 identical over 9 bases. V was clipped by 5 bases and J by 4 bases; unmatched bases: 6. The CDR3 runs to 14 residues. Germline CDR1 is DFQATT and CDR2 is SNEGSKA (reference sequence). CDR3: CSASGTGNYNEQFF. CDR3 bases: TGCAGTGCTTCCGGGACAGGGAATTACAATGAGCAGTTCTTC.

The genes are TRBV6-5 and TRBJ2-1, with D uncertain. V was cut by 4 bases and J by 0 bases, with 10 bases left in between. The CDR3 runs 15 residues. Germline CDR1 is MNHEY and CDR2 is SVGAGI. CDR3 sequence (DNA): TGTGCCAGCAGTTTAATCCTGAGCTCCTACAATGAGCAGTTCTTC. This encodes CASSLILSSYNEQFF.

The chain recombines TRBV3-1 with TRBJ2-5; weak D call: TRBD1 (5 bases). Germline V gene sequence: CDR1 LGHDT, CDR2 YNNKEL (reference sequence). The CDR3 is 15 amino acids. Trimming cost V 1 base and J 5 bases, with 14 bases left between them. The CDR3 DNA reads as TGTGCCAGCAGCCAAGTGGGGCCTTCTCGGGAGACCCAGTACTTC. This codes for CASSQVGPSRETQYF.

This clonotype occurred a few times. The CDR3 nucleotides read TGTGCCAGCAGCTCACAGGGGACCTTAAACACTGAAGCTTTCTTT. Amino acids: CASSSQGTLNTEAFF. The chain employs TRBV7-9 and TRBJ1-1; 7 bases map to TRBD1. CDR1 is SEHNR and CDR2 is FQNEAQ in the germline V gene (reference sequence). Trimming at V came to 4 bases and at J to 2 bases, leaving 7 bases not matched to a gene. This CDR3 contains 15 residues.

The V and J genes are TRBV27 and TRBJ1-5; no reliable D call. CDR1 and CDR2 from the germline V gene are MNHEY and SMNVEV (reference sequence). The CDR3 covers 17 residues. Trimming stripped 3 bases from V and 5 bases from J, with 20 bases between. CDR3 nucleotide sequence: TGTGCCAGCAGTTTTTTGGTACCGAACGGGGATGATCAGCCCCAGCATTTT. It yields the protein CASSFLVPNGDDQPQHF.

This clonotype turned up a few times. The genes are TRBV12-3 or TRBV12-4 and TRBJ2-7, with a tentative D call TRBD2 (7 bases). The CDR3 sequence is 15 residues long. Trimming took off 5 bases at V and 5 bases at J, with 19 bases between the two ends. CDR3 region: CASSGRGGGPHEQYF. CDR3 sequence (DNA): TGTGCCAGCAGTGGTAGAGGGGGGGGGCCGCACGAGCAGTACTTC.

The rearrangement links TRBV20-1 to TRBJ2-2, with 7 bases fitting TRBD1. This CDR3 has 19 residues. Germline values: CDR1 DFQATT, CDR2 SNEGSKA (reference sequence). V dropped 5 bases and J dropped 0; count of bases not matched to a gene: 18. The CDR3 spells CSARNVGTAKTPNTGELFF. CDR3 DNA: TGCAGTGCTCGAAACGTTGGGACAGCCAAAACTCCGAACACCGGGGAGCTGTTTTTT.

This clonotype was observed a handful of times. The genes are TRBV13 and TRBJ2-1, with a weak D call TRBD2 (5 bases). The CDR3 has 15 residues. V lost 4 bases and J 3 bases, leaving 13 bases between the germline ends. Per germline, CDR1 PRHDT and CDR2 FYEKMQ (reference sequence). This CDR3 is CASSWYGEYYNEQFF. CDR3 DNA sequence: TGTGCCAGCAGCTGGTACGGGGAATACTACAATGAGCAGTTCTTC. Full variable domain (rest looked up from reference TRBV13 and TRBJ2-1): AAGVIQSPRHLIKEKRETATLKCYPIPRHDTVYWYQQGPGQDPQFLISFYEKMQSDKGSIPDRFSAQQFSDYHSELNMSSLELGDSALYFCASSWYGEYYNEQFFGPGTRLTVL.

The chain links TRBV5-1 to TRBJ1-1; D is undetermined. The CDR3 has 13 residues. V was pared by 4 bases and J by 4 bases, with 11 bases between. The germline V gene has CDR1 SGHRS and CDR2 YFSETQ. The CDR3 is CASSGRQTTEAFF. The CDR3 region has the DNA TGCGCCAGCAGCGGGAGGCAGACCACTGAAGCTTTCTTT.